Below are 15 T cell receptor beta chains sequenced from a single sample in a study of OX40 agonist ivuxolimab in advanced cancers. The protocol was immunoSEQ multiplex PCR, while the TCRdb copy is restricted to in-frame clones and leaves out a portion. The data hold 74,000 or so clones, with more than 80% observed a single time. The material was CD4+ or CD8+ T cells sorted from blood, obtained in a trial of the OX40 agonist ivuxolimab. These TCRs come from an adult with an advanced solid tumor such as melanoma, head and neck, liver or kidney cancer.

This chain connects TRBV6-1 to TRBJ1-1; 7 bases are a match to TRBD1. The CDR3 extends over 17 amino acids. With V trimmed by 4 bases and J by 1 base, 12 bases remained unmatched. The germline V gene encodes CDR1 MNHNS and CDR2 SASEGT. DNA for the CDR3: TGTGCCAGCAGTGGTTTTCAGACAGGGAGCAAGAACACTGAAGCTTTCTTT. Its protein is CASSGFQTGSKNTEAFF.

This chain uses TRBV7-5 with TRBJ1-5. TRBV7-5 is a pseudogene locus. CDR3 size: 20 residues. The chain's CDR3 is CVRSLGDNGTRLESNQPQHF. The CDR3 DNA follows: TGTGTCAGAAGCTTAGGAGATAATGGGACCCGCCTAGAAAGCAATCAGCCCCAGCATTTT.

This clone was detected a few times. This CDR3 reads CASSSDGPLFGYTF. CDR3 in DNA: TGTGCCAGCAGCAGCGACGGACCTCTTTTTGGCTACACCTTC. V and J are TRBV2 and TRBJ1-2; D is uncertain. Trimming took 6 bases from V and 7 from J, leaving 18 bases between them. The CDR3 contains 14 residues. The V gene's germline CDR1 is SNHLY and CDR2 FYNNEI.

This chain uses TRBV5-1 with TRBJ2-7, with TRBD1 as a possible D gene (6 bases). CDR1 is SGHRS and CDR2 is YFSETQ in the germline V gene. This CDR3 spans 14 amino acids. Trimming left V 2 bases short and J 3 bases short, with 12 bases between. The CDR3 loop reads CASSFMDSIYEQYF. The CDR3 DNA is TGCGCCAGCAGCTTCATGGACAGTATCTACGAGCAGTACTTC.

This sequence joins TRBV29-1 and TRBJ1-2; 8 bases are shared with TRBD1. CDR3 length: 13 amino acids. V gave up 6 bases and J gave up 10 bases; unmatched junction bases: 13. The germline V gene encodes CDR1 SQVTM and CDR2 ANQGSEA. The CDR3 DNA reads as TGCAGCGTGGAGGACAGGGAAAGAGGAGACTACACCTTC. Amino acid sequence: CSVEDRERGDYTF.

In this sample, this clone turned up once. The chain carries TRBV18 and TRBJ1-2, with 7 nucleotides matching TRBD1. Looked up from germline, CDR1 is KGHSH and CDR2 is LQKENI. There are 14 residues in the CDR3. After removal of 7 bases from V and 10 bases from J, the junction contained 15 bases not matched to a gene. The CDR3 DNA sequence: TGTGCCAGCTTACCGGACAGGCAAGTTATGGACTACACCTTC. Its translation is CASLPDRQVMDYTF.

The chain links TRBV28 to TRBJ2-2; TRBD1 matches at 11 bases. The CDR3 has 14 residues. The germline gives CDR1 MDHEN, CDR2 SYDVKM. V trimming: 8 bases; J trimming: 7 bases; junction bases outside the gene matches: 6. The CDR3 DNA sequence: TGTGCCAGCCGGACAGGGGGCTCGAACGGGGAGCTGTTTTTT. Amino acid sequence: CASRTGGSNGELFF.

Only one count was recorded for this clone. The chain is built from TRBV29-1 and TRBJ1-5, with no clear D. The germline gives CDR1 SQVTM, CDR2 ANQGSEA. The CDR3 is made up of 15 amino acids. V lost 4 bases and J 0 bases, leaving 13 bases between the germline ends. CDR3 sequence (DNA): TGCAGCGTTGCCTTCTGGGCACTTAGCAATCAGCCCCAGCATTTT. Translated: CSVAFWALSNQPQHF.

The chain carries TRBV10-1 and TRBJ2-5, with D unresolved. The DNA end lines up better with TRBJ2-7; the J call may be wrong. In germline, CDR1 is WNHNN, CDR2 SYGVQD (reference sequence). CDR3 length: 12 residues. The CDR3 loop reads CASSDSLYEQYF. The CDR3 bases are TGCGCCAGCAGTGACAGTCTCTACGAGCAGTACTTC.

CDR3: CASSESVGTEQYF. In nucleotides, the CDR3 is TGCGCCAGCAGTGAGTCAGTAGGGACCGAGCAGTACTTC. The V call is TRBV10-2, the J call TRBJ2-5; D may correspond to TRBD1 or TRBD2 (5 bases each). Judging by the DNA end, TRBJ2-7 fits better; the J call may be wrong. The V gene's germline CDR1 is WSHSY and CDR2 SAAADI. The CDR3 totals 13 residues.

The chain combines TRBV6-1 with TRBJ1-3; D is unresolved. V was shortened by 8 bases and J by 0 bases, with 14 bases between the two germline ends. In germline, CDR1 is MNHNS, CDR2 SASEGT. The CDR3 extends over 15 amino acids. CDR3 coding DNA: TGTGCCAGCCAGAGAGGGCCTTCCTCTGGAAACACCATATATTTT. Amino acid sequence: CASQRGPSSGNTIYF.

The gene calls are TRBV5-4 and TRBJ1-4; TRBD1 might be the D (6 bases). The CDR3 spans 13 residues. Trimming left V 3 bases short and J 13 bases short, with 16 bases between. Germline CDR1 SGHNT, CDR2 YYREEE (reference sequence). Here the CDR3 reads CASSSQPGQPLFF. The CDR3 DNA reads TGTGCCAGCAGCTCGCAACCGGGACAACCACTGTTTTTT.

The gene calls are TRBV11-3 and TRBJ2-1, with no clear D. The germline gives CDR1 SGHNT, CDR2 YENEEA. Trimming removed 5 bases at V and 0 bases at J, with 14 bases between. The CDR3 consists of 16 residues. CDR3 nucleotide sequence: TGTGCCAGCAGCCGAGCAGGATTTTACTCCTACAATGAGCAGTTCTTC. Translation gives CASSRAGFYSYNEQFF. Supplemented by reference TRBV11-3 and TRBJ2-1, the full variable domain reads EAGVVQSPRYKIIEKKQPVAFWCNPISGHNTLYWYLQNLGQGPELLIRYENEEAVDDSQLPKDRFSAERLKGVDSTLKIQPAELGDSAVYLCASSRAGFYSYNEQFFGPGTRLTVL.

The chain has TRBV7-9 and TRBJ1-3; the D gene is possibly TRBD1 (5 bases). With 9 bases removed from V and 4 bases from J, the gap between germline ends came to 13 bases. This CDR3 contains 13 residues. The germline V gene has CDR1 SEHNR and CDR2 FQNEAQ (reference sequence). The CDR3 is CARPRGTGNTIYF. Here the CDR3 DNA reads TGTGCCAGGCCAAGGGGAACGGGAAACACCATATATTTT.

The chain links TRBV7-8 to TRBJ2-5; D is unresolved. V lost 1 base, J lost 2 bases, and 5 bases lay in between. The germline V gene has CDR1 SGHVS and CDR2 FQNEAQ. This CDR3 spans 13 amino acids. The CDR3 DNA is TGTGCCAGCAGCTTAGAGGAGCAAGAGACCCAGTACTTC. Its protein product is CASSLEEQETQYF.